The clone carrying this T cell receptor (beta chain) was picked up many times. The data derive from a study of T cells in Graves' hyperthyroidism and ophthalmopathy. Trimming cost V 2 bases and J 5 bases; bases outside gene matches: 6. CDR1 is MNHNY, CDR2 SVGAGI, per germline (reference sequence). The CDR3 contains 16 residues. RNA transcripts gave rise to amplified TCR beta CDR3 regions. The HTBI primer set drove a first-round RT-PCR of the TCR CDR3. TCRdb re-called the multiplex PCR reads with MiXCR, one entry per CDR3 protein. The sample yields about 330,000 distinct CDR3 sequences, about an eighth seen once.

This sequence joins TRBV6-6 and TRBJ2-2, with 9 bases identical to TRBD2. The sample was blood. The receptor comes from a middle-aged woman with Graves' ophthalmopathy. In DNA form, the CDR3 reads TGTGCCAGCAGTTACAGACTGGCGGGAGGGACCGGGGAGCTGTTTTTT. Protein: CASSYRLAGGTGELFF.